Each of the 2 T cell receptor beta chains below was sequenced from the same sample in a study of tumor and adjacent non-tumor tissue in lung cancer. Three rounds of nested PCR, following a modified ARM-PCR protocol, produced the TCRbeta library. From the multiplex PCR reads, TCRdb called clonotypes with MiXCR, one entry per CDR3 protein. This repertoire shows approximately 90,000 distinct CDR3 sequences, around 82% found once; its top ten account for less than 25%. RNA was extracted from bulk tissue without any cell sorting. Distant lung tissue was collected more than 3 cm away from the tumor edge. Sequenced: distant non-tumor lung tissue. The receptors were gathered from a woman aged 50 to 60 with non-small cell lung cancer.

The chain joins TRBV29-1 to TRBJ2-7; 9 positions agree with TRBD2. V lost 8 bases to trimming and J lost 8 bases; unmatched junction nucleotides: 13. The germline V gene has CDR1 SQVTM and CDR2 ANQGSEA. The CDR3 runs 13 residues. The CDR3 DNA reads as TGCAGCATCTCTAGCGGGATCTTTGCCAAGCAGTACTTC. Its protein is CSISSGIFAKQYF.

Remarks on this clonotype: A read error may account for a junction end that differs from germline. The CDR3 DNA reads as TGTTCCAGCAGTTCAGCTCCGGGACAGGGAGTAGATACGCAGTATTTT. Translating gives CSSSSAPGQGVDTQYF. This chain uses TRBV6-1 with TRBJ2-3; 9 bases are a match to TRBD1. Germline V gene sequence: CDR1 MNHNS, CDR2 SASEGT. The length of the CDR3 is 16 residues.